Listed here is a single TCR beta chain. These data originate in a study of control samples from healthy donors and cancer patients. The protocol was immunoSEQ multiplex PCR, while the TCRdb copy is restricted to in-frame clones and leaves out a portion. This table has 90,000 or so clones, roughly 90% appearing once. This CDR3 comprises 15 residues. V lost 0 bases, J lost 3 bases, and 9 bases lay in between. Germline CDR1 MNHNS, CDR2 SASEGT. Sequencing was carried out using blood. This receptor was taken from a woman aged 70-85 years in good health. This chain links TRBV6-1 with TRBJ1-5; D not resolved. Here the CDR3 reads CASSEATGINQPQHF. DNA for the CDR3: TGTGCCAGCAGTGAAGCGACGGGGATCAATCAGCCCCAGCATTTT.